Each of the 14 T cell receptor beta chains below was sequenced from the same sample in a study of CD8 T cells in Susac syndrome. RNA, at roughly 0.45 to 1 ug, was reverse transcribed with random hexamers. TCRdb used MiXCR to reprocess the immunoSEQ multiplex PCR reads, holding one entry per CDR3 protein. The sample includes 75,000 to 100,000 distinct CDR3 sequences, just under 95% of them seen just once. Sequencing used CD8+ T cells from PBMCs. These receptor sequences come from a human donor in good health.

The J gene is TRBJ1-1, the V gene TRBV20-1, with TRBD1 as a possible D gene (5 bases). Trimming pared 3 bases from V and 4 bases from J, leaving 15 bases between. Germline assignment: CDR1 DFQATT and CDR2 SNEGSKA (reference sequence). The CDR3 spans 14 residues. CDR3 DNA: TGCAGTGCTAGGGGGGTAGGGATGGGCACTGAAGCTTTCTTT. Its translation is CSARGVGMGTEAFF.

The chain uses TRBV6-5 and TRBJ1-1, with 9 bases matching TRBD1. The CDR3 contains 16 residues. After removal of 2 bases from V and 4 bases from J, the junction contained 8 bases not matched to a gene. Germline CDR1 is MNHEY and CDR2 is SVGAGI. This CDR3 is CASSYLTGGWSTEAFF. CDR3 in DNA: TGTGCCAGCAGTTACCTTACAGGGGGCTGGAGCACTGAAGCTTTCTTT.

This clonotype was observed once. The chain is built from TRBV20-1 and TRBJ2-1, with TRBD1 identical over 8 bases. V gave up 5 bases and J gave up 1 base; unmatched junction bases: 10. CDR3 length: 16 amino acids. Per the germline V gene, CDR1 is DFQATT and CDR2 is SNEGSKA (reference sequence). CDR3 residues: CSAWVAWTGSYNEQFF. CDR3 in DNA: TGCAGTGCTTGGGTTGCTTGGACAGGGTCCTACAATGAGCAGTTCTTC.

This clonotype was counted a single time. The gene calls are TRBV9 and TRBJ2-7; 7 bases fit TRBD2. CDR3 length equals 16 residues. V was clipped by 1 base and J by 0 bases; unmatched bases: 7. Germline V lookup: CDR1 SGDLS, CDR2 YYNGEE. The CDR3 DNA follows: TGTGCCAGCAGCGTATCCATGGTAGCGGGCTCCTACGAGCAGTACTTC. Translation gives CASSVSMVAGSYEQYF. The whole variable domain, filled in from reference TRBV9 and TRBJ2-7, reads DSGVTQTPKHLITATGQRVTLRCSPRSGDLSVYWYQQSLDQGLQFLIQYYNGEERAKGNILERFSAQQFPDLHSELNLSSLELGDSALYFCASSVSMVAGSYEQYFGPGTRLTVT.

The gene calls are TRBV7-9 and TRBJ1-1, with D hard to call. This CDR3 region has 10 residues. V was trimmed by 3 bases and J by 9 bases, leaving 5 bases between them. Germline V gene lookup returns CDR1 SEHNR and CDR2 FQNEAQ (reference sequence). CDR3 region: CASSLDQAFF. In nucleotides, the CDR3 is TGTGCCAGCAGCTTGGATCAAGCTTTCTTT.

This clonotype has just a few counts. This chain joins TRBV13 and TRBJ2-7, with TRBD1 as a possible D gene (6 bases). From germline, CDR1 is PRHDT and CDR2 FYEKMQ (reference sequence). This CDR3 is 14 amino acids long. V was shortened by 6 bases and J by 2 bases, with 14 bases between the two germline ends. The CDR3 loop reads CASRSRTEPYEQYF. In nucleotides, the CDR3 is TGTGCCAGCAGATCCAGGACAGAGCCCTACGAGCAGTACTTC.

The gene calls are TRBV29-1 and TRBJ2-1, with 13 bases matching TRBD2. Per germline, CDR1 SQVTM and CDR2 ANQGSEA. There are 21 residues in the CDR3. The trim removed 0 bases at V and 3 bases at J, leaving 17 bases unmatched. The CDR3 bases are TGCAGCGTTGAAGACCTACTGGGACTAGCGGGACCGATCTACCACTACAATGAGCAGTTCTTC. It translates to CSVEDLLGLAGPIYHYNEQFF.

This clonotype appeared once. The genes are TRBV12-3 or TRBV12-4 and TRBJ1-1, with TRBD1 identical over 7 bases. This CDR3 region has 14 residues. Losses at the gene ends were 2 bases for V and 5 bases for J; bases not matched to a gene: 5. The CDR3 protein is CASSLLRGGTEAFF. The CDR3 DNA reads TGTGCCAGCAGTTTACTCAGGGGGGGAACTGAAGCTTTCTTT.

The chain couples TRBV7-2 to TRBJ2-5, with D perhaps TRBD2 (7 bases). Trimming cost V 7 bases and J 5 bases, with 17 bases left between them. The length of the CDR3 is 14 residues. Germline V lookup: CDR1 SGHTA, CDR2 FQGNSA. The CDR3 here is CASTMGGGFETQYF. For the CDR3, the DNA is TGTGCCAGCACGATGGGAGGGGGTTTTGAGACCCAGTACTTC.

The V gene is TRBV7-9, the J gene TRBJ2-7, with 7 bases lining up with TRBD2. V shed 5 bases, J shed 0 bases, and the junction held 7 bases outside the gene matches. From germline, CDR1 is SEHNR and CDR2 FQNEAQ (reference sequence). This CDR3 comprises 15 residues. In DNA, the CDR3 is TGTGCCAGCAGCCATAGCGGGTCTAGCTCCTACGAGCAGTACGTC. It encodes CASSHSGSSSYEQYV.

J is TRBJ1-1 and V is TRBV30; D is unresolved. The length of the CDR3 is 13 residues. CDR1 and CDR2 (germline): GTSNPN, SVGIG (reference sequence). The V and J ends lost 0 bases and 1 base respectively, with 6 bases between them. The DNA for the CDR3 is TGTGCCTGGAGTGTTGGTCAGAACACTGAAGCTTTCTTT. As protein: CAWSVGQNTEAFF.

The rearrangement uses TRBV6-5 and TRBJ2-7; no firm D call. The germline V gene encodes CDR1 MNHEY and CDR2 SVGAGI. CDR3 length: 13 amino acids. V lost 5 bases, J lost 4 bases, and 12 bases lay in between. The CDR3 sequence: CASSPLRGYEQYF. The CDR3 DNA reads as TGTGCCAGCAGTCCCCTTAGAGGTTACGAGCAGTACTTC.

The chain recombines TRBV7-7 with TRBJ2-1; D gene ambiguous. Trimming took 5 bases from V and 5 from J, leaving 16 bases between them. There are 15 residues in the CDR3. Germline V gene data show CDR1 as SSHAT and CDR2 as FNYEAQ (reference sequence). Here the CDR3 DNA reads TGTGCCAGCAGCCCCCTCGTTGGGCCTCACAATGAGCAGTTCTTC. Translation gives CASSPLVGPHNEQFF.

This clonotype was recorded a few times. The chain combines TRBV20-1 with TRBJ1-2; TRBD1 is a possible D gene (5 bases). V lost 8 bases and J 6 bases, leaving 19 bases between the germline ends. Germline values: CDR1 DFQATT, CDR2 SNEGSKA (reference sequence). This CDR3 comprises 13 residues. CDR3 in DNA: TGCAGTCCAGACAGAGGGGAAATTGATGGCTACACCTTC. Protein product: CSPDRGEIDGYTF.